This T cell receptor beta chain derives from a study of T cells after yellow fever vaccination. This clonotype was detected ten times or more. TCRdb analysed the 5' RACE reads with MiXCR anew, one entry per CDR3 protein. The data contain under 600,000 distinct CDR3 sequences, approximately 15% of them singletons. CDR3 size: 16 residues. V was clipped by 5 bases and J by 1 base; unmatched bases: 3. This material consisted of PBMCs, taken on the day of the yellow fever booster vaccination. The rearrangement links TRBV12-3 or TRBV12-4 to TRBJ2-3, with TRBD2 identical over 13 bases. The sequence was obtained from a man aged 30 to 45 who received the YFV17D yellow fever vaccine. DNA for the CDR3: TGTGCCAGCAGTCCACTAGCGGGAGGGCGCACAGATACGCAGTATTTT. Encoded protein: CASSPLAGGRTDTQYF.